These 25 T cell receptor beta chains originate from one sample sequenced in a study of metastatic and nonmetastatic thyroid tumors. Ahead of thyroid surgery, no patient had received treatment of any kind. TCRdb re-clonotyped the PCR reads through MiXCR. The top ten hold roughly 7.6% of the sample, which has over 20,000 clones, approximately 10% seen once. The sequencing input was blood. These TCRs come from a female donor with papillary thyroid cancer or a benign thyroid nodule (not recorded which). Some clones in this sample may be carry-over from other donors' samples.

As regards this clone: A much bigger clone sits one base away, suggesting this may be a read error. The CDR3 loop reads CSARDNPGAGQYF. DNA of the CDR3: TGCAGTGCTAGAGACAATCCAGGGGCCGGGCAGTACTTC. The gene calls are TRBV20-1 and TRBJ2-7, with TRBD1 as a possible D gene (6 bases). The germline gives CDR1 DFQATT, CDR2 SNEGSKA (reference sequence). This CDR3 region has 13 residues. V lost 0 bases, J lost 9 bases, and 15 bases lay in between.

This clone was detected many times. This chain uses TRBV29-1 with TRBJ2-3, with D perhaps TRBD2 (5 bases). V was clipped by 2 bases and J by 5 bases, with 11 bases between them. The V gene's germline CDR1 is SQVTM and CDR2 ANQGSEA. The CDR3 is 13 residues long. CDR3 DNA sequence: TGCAGCGTTGAAAGCGGCGTTCAAGATACGCAGTATTTT. Translation: CSVESGVQDTQYF.

The table lists this clone with a few counts. Given a much more abundant clone one base away, this may be a read error. The same CDR3 arises from other DNA sequences in this sample as well. The chain couples TRBV29-1 to TRBJ2-2; D gene unclear. Germline V gene lookup returns CDR1 SQVTM and CDR2 ANQGSEA. The CDR3 length is 14 residues. Trimming pared 7 bases from V and 1 base from J, leaving 13 bases between. In nucleotides, the CDR3 is TGCAGCGCCCGAGGTCACTTGAACACCGGGGAGCTGTTTTTT. This codes for CSARGHLNTGELFF.

In regard to this clone: Germline is not matched at one junction end, which may reflect a read error. V usage is TRBV6-1 and J usage is TRBJ1-3, with TRBD1 matching 9 bases. Germline loops: CDR1 MNHNS, CDR2 SASEGT. The CDR3 covers 15 residues. CDR3 residues: CGSSGQGSSGNTIYF. CDR3 sequence (DNA): TGTGGCAGCAGTGGACAGGGGAGCTCTGGAAACACCATATATTTT.

The V gene is TRBV6-2 or TRBV6-3, the J gene TRBJ2-7, with D perhaps TRBD1 or TRBD2 (6 bases each). The germline V gene encodes CDR1 MNHEY and CDR2 SVGEGT. The germline V and J ends were trimmed by 0 bases and 4 bases, with 25 bases remaining between them. The CDR3 is made up of 19 amino acids. This CDR3 is CASSYSGEKGGGVPYEQYF. The CDR3 DNA reads as TGTGCCAGCAGTTACTCGGGGGAAAAGGGGGGCGGGGTCCCATACGAGCAGTACTTC.

This clone showed up just a few times. The chain joins TRBV18 to TRBJ2-5; TRBD1 agrees at 10 bases. The CDR3 covers 15 residues. The germline CDR1 and CDR2 sequences are KGHSH and LQKENI. The trim removed 1 base at V and 2 bases at J, leaving 1 base unmatched. The CDR3 protein is CASSPRDRGQETQYF. The CDR3 DNA follows: TGTGCCAGCTCACCACGGGACAGGGGTCAAGAGACCCAGTACTTC.

This sequence joins TRBV12-3 or TRBV12-4 and TRBJ2-1, with D maybe TRBD1 (7 bases). This CDR3 has 13 amino acids. V gave up 3 bases and J gave up 9 bases, with 12 bases separating them. CDR3 bases: TGTGCCAGCAGTTTTGGAGGGGGCAGTGAGCAGTTCTTC. It translates to CASSFGGGSEQFF.

Many counts were recorded for this clone. Written as DNA, the CDR3 is TGCAGTGCTAGGATGGACAGTTCCGAGGGGCCCCAGCATTTT. It specifies CSARMDSSEGPQHF. J is TRBJ1-5 and V is TRBV20-1; perhaps TRBD1 as D (6 bases). The germline V and J ends were trimmed by 3 bases and 9 bases, with 18 bases remaining between them. The CDR3 covers 14 residues. Per the germline V gene, CDR1 is DFQATT and CDR2 is SNEGSKA (reference sequence).

This clone was seen more than once but under ten times. The chain has TRBV6-1 and TRBJ1-2; 7 nucleotides line up with TRBD1. This CDR3 is built from 16 residues. Unmatched junction bases numbered 19, after V lost 8 bases and J lost 7 bases. Germline V gene data show CDR1 as MNHNS and CDR2 as SASEGT. The CDR3 nucleotides read TGTGCCAGCCTCCGCCCCTCCGACAGGGTTTTAGGTGGCTACACCTTC. It yields the protein CASLRPSDRVLGGYTF.

This clone was recorded many times. V usage is TRBV6-1 and J usage is TRBJ2-5; 9 bases fit TRBD2. The trim removed 6 bases at V and 5 bases at J, leaving 19 bases unmatched. The germline V gene has CDR1 MNHNS and CDR2 SASEGT. The CDR3 totals 18 residues. The CDR3 region has the DNA TGTGCCAGCAGCCGTCGGCGGCTAGCGGGGAAGGAGGGGGAGACCCAGTACTTC. It codes for CASSRRRLAGKEGETQYF.

The table lists this clone with a few counts. The chain employs TRBV6-1 and TRBJ2-3, with 7 nucleotides matching TRBD2. J gave up 1 base and V 2 bases, and 6 bases lay outside the gene matches. Per the germline V gene, CDR1 is MNHNS and CDR2 is SASEGT. This CDR3 is 16 amino acids long. In DNA, the CDR3 is TGTGCCAGCAGTGAAACCGGGACTAAGCGCACAGATACGCAGTATTTT. It codes for CASSETGTKRTDTQYF.

This clone was detected ten times or more. The chain joins TRBV15 to TRBJ2-7, with 7 bases lining up with TRBD2. Germline CDR1 is LNHNV and CDR2 is YYDKDF (reference sequence). There are 13 residues in the CDR3. The V and J ends lost 3 bases and 3 bases, in that order; junction bases with no gene match: 2. CDR3 loop: CATSRGGSYEQYF. CDR3 coding DNA: TGTGCCACCAGCAGGGGCGGGAGCTACGAGCAGTACTTC. The full variable domain, rest sourced from reference TRBV15 and TRBJ2-7, is DAMVIQNPRYQVTQFGKPVTLSCSQTLNHNVMYWYQQKSSQAPKLLFHYYDKDFNNEADTPDNFQSRRPNTSFCFLDIRSPGLGDTAMYLCATSRGGSYEQYFGPGTRLTVT.

This clone was observed a few times. This may be a read error: a much more frequent sequence differs by one nucleotide. As the CDR3 is not closed by the conserved phenylalanine or tryptophan, this likely results from a read error. The chain has TRBV5-1 and TRBJ2-7; D may be TRBD1 (5 bases). There are 15 residues in the CDR3. CDR1 and CDR2 (germline): SGHRS, YFSETQ. V lost 1 base to trimming and J lost 3 bases, with 14 bases between them. The CDR3 protein is CASSLNVDTDYEQYS. Here the CDR3 DNA reads TGCGCCAGCAGCTTGAACGTGGACACGGACTACGAGCAGTACTCC.

There are many counts of this clone. This chain joins TRBV19 and TRBJ1-4; weak D call: TRBD1 (5 bases). Germline V gene data show CDR1 as LNHDA and CDR2 as SQIVND (reference sequence). V lost 3 bases and J lost 8, with 19 bases in between. The CDR3 is 16 residues long. CDR3 in DNA: TGTGCCAGTAGTATTTCCACCGGGACGGTGGGGGAAAAACTGTTTTTT. This sequence encodes CASSISTGTVGEKLFF.

This clone was found many times. V is TRBV27 and J is TRBJ1-5, with D possibly TRBD1 on 5 matching bases. Per the germline V gene, CDR1 is MNHEY and CDR2 is SMNVEV (reference sequence). V was clipped by 3 bases and J by 6 bases, with 15 bases between them. The CDR3 extends over 15 amino acids. The DNA for the CDR3 is TGTGCCAGCAGTTTTTTTGGGCAGGGTGGTCAGCCCCAGCATTTT. This translates into CASSFFGQGGQPQHF.

This clone was counted many times. V usage is TRBV7-6 and J usage is TRBJ1-5, with 11 bases that match TRBD1. The length of the CDR3 is 15 residues. J gave up 7 bases and V 3 bases, and 5 bases lay outside the gene matches. Germline V gene data show CDR1 as SGHVS and CDR2 as FNYEAQ. Written as DNA, the CDR3 is TGTGCCAGCAGCTTCGGACAGGGGGCGGGACAGCCCCAGCATTTT. Its translation: CASSFGQGAGQPQHF. Looking up the rest from reference TRBV7-6 and TRBJ1-5 gives the full variable domain: GAGVSQSPRYKVTKRGQDVALRCDPISGHVSLYWYRQALGQGPEFLTYFNYEAQQDKSGLPNDRFSAERPEGSISTLTIQRTEQRDSAMYRCASSFGQGAGQPQHFGDGTRLSIL.

There are many counts of this clone. V and J are TRBV10-3 and TRBJ2-3, with 8 bases aligning to TRBD1. Germline V CDR1 and CDR2: ENHRY, SYGVKD. Losses at the gene ends were 7 bases for V and 4 bases for J; bases not matched to a gene: 10. The CDR3 loop spans 15 amino acids. The CDR3 loop reads CAINTGGISADTQYF. The CDR3 DNA reads TGTGCCATCAATACAGGGGGGATAAGCGCAGATACGCAGTATTTT.

The V and J genes are TRBV11-2 and TRBJ2-1; 9 nucleotides align to TRBD2. Trimming took 1 base from V and 9 from J; bases not matched to a gene: 7. The V gene's germline CDR1 is SGHAT and CDR2 FQNNGV. The CDR3 length is 15 residues. The CDR3 nucleotides read TGTGCCAGCAGCTTAGGGGCGGGAGGGCCCGGTGAGCAGTTCTTC. It codes for CASSLGAGGPGEQFF.

This clone is labeled as medium-sized. The chain couples TRBV6-1 to TRBJ2-7; 9 bases align to TRBD1. The J segment lost 4 bases and the V segment lost 0 bases, leaving 7 bases of the junction unmatched. CDR3 size: 16 residues. CDR1 is MNHNS, CDR2 SASEGT, per germline. This chain's CDR3 is CASSEAGSQGAYEQYF. DNA for the CDR3: TGTGCCAGCAGTGAAGCAGGCTCACAGGGGGCGTACGAGCAGTACTTC.

This clone was seen repeatedly, ten times or more. This chain connects TRBV7-8 to TRBJ1-6; D not resolved. Germline V lookup: CDR1 SGHVS, CDR2 FQNEAQ. Trimming took 2 bases from V and 8 from J, leaving 19 bases between them. CDR3 length: 17 amino acids. CDR3 loop: CASSLRPEPTFYSPLHF. CDR3 DNA: TGTGCCAGCAGCTTACGTCCGGAACCTACTTTTTATTCACCCCTCCACTTT.

This clone is classed as medium-sized. Here the CDR3 reads CASSLGQGGAQFF. The DNA of the CDR3 is TGTGCCAGCAGTTTAGGACAGGGGGGGGCCCAGTTCTTC. The chain uses TRBV12-3 or TRBV12-4 and TRBJ2-1, with 9 bases that match TRBD1. V shed 1 base and J 13 bases; nucleotides not matched to a gene: 5. This CDR3 is built from 13 residues.

Comments on this clone: No conserved phenylalanine or tryptophan is present at the end of the CDR3, so a read error is the likely explanation. The limits of the CDR3 on the DNA are not certain, so only TCRdb's listed CDR3 is given. V and J are TRBV6-4 and TRBJ2-1; the table's D call of TRBD1 was not tested on the DNA. Inclusive of both ends, the CDR3 amounts to 12 amino acids. Germline V gene sequence: CDR1 MRHNA, CDR2 SNTAGT. This CDR3 is CASSVDRGIQVC.

This clone was seen many times. At the DNA level, this CDR3 is encoded by other sequences in the same sample as well. The J gene is TRBJ2-7, the V gene TRBV3-1; TRBD1 aligns across 9 bases. CDR1 and CDR2 from the germline V gene are LGHDT and YNNKEL (reference sequence). CDR3 length equals 15 residues. V was clipped by 0 bases and J by 6 bases; unmatched bases: 6. CDR3 loop: CASSQDSQGAGEQYF. The CDR3 DNA sequence: TGTGCCAGCAGCCAAGACTCACAGGGGGCAGGCGAGCAGTACTTC.

Of note for this clone: A read error may explain this, as a much larger clone is one base away. The sample holds other DNA sequences that translate to the same CDR3. The CDR3 DNA reads TGCAGTCTAGGGGGTACTGATACGCAGTATTTT. It yields the protein CSLGGTDTQYF. This chain uses TRBV29-1 with TRBJ2-3; D possibly corresponds to TRBD1 (6 bases). Germline loops: CDR1 SQVTM, CDR2 ANQGSEA. This CDR3 is 11 amino acids long.

This clone was counted many times. V is TRBV11-2 and J is TRBJ2-7; 7 bases fit TRBD2. Germline loops: CDR1 SGHAT, CDR2 FQNNGV. The CDR3 totals 15 residues. Unmatched junction bases numbered 6, after V lost 2 bases and J lost 2 bases. CDR3 region: CASSLFQRETYEQYF. For the CDR3, the DNA is TGTGCCAGCAGCTTATTCCAGCGGGAAACCTACGAGCAGTACTTC.